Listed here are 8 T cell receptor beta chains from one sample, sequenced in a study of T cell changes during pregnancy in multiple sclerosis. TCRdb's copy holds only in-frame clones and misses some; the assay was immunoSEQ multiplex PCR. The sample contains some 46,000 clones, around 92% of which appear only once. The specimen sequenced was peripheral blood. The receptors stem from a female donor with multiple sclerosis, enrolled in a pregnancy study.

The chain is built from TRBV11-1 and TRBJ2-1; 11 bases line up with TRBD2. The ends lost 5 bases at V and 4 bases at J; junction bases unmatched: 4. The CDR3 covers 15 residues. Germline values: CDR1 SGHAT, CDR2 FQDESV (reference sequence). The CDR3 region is CASSPLAGVYNEQFF. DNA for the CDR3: TGTGCCAGCAGCCCACTAGCGGGAGTTTACAATGAGCAGTTCTTC.

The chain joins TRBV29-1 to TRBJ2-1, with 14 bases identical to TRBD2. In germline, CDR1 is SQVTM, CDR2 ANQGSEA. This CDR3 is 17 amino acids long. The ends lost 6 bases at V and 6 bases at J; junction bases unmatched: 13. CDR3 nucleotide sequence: TGCAGCGTGCTGGGACTAGCGGGAGTTCGGCGGAGCAATGAGCAGTTCTTC. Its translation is CSVLGLAGVRRSNEQFF.

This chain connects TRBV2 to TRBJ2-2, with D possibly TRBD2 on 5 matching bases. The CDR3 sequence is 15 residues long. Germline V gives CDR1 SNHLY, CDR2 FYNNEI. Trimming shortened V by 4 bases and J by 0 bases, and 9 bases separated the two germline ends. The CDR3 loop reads CASSAERTNTGELFF. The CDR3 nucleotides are TGTGCCAGCAGTGCAGAGCGGACGAACACCGGGGAGCTGTTTTTT.

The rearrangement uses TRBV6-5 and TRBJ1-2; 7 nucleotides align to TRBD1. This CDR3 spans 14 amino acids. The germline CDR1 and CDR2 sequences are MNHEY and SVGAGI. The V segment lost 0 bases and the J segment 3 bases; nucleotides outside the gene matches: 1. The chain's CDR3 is CASSYSTGDYGYTF. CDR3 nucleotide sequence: TGTGCCAGCAGTTACTCCACAGGGGACTATGGCTACACCTTC.

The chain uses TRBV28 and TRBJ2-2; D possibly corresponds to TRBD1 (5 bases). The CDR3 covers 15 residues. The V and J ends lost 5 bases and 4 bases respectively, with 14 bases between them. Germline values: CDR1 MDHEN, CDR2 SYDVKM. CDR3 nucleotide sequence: TGTGCCAGCAGTCCCAGGGCAGGGTTCACCGGGGAGCTGTTTTTT. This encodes CASSPRAGFTGELFF.

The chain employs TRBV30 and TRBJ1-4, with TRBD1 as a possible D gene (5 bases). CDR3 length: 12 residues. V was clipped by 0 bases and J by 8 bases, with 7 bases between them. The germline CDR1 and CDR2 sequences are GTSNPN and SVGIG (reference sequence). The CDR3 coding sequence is TGTGCCTGGAGTGTAAAGGGGGAAAAACTGTTTTTT. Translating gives CAWSVKGEKLFF.

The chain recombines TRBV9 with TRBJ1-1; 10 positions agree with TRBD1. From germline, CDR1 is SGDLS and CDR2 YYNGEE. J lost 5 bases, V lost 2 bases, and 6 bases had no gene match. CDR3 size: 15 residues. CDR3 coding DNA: TGTGCCAGCAGCGTTTGGGGACAGGGGAGAACTGAAGCTTTCTTT. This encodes CASSVWGQGRTEAFF.

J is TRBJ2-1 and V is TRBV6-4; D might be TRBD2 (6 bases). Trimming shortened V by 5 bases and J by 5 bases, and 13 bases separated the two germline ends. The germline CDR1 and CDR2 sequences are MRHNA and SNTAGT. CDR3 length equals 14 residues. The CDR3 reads CASSPGLENNEQFF. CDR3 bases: TGTGCCAGCAGTCCGGGACTGGAAAACAATGAGCAGTTCTTC.